The 17 T cell receptor beta chains below were found in one sample sequenced in a study of blood T cell repertoires in COVID-19. Assay: immunoSEQ multiplex PCR; the TCRdb copy retains only in-frame clones and omits some. The table includes 180,000 or so clones, about 86% detected once. The source material was PBMCs or T cells enriched from blood (not recorded which). Receptors originate from a man aged 35 to 55 who had recovered from COVID-19.

The rearrangement links TRBV28 to TRBJ1-4; TRBD1 aligns across 7 bases. J gave up 7 bases and V 6 bases, and 8 bases lay outside the gene matches. The CDR3 sequence is 14 residues long. Germline CDR1 is MDHEN and CDR2 is SYDVKM. The DNA for the CDR3 is TGTGCCAGCAGCGGTGGGCCAGGGGGTGAAAAACTGTTTTTT. Protein: CASSGGPGGEKLFF.

This chain uses TRBV5-6 with TRBJ2-5, with 7 nucleotides matching TRBD1. Germline CDR1 is SGHDT and CDR2 is YYEEEE. This CDR3 has 14 amino acids. V lost 0 bases to trimming and J lost 3 bases; unmatched junction nucleotides: 2. CDR3 amino acids: CASSLGTGEETQYF. Here the CDR3 DNA reads TGTGCCAGCAGCTTGGGAACAGGGGAAGAGACCCAGTACTTC.

The CDR3 sequence is CASSPQGGGRSPLHF. In nucleotides, the CDR3 is TGCGCCAGCAGCCCGCAGGGTGGTGGTCGATCACCCCTCCACTTT. The chain recombines TRBV5-1 with TRBJ1-6, with D possibly being TRBD1 (5 bases). Germline lookup yields CDR1 SGHRS and CDR2 YFSETQ. V dropped 4 bases and J dropped 10 bases, with 18 bases sitting between them. CDR3 length: 15 amino acids.

This clone was counted once. The chain has TRBV4-3 and TRBJ2-2; D is unresolved. In germline, CDR1 is LGHNA, CDR2 YSLEER. V was cut by 1 base and J by 1 base, with 13 bases left in between. The CDR3 length is 17 residues. The CDR3 reads CASSQGALGVNTGELFF. The CDR3 bases are TGCGCCAGCAGCCAAGGGGCGTTGGGTGTGAACACCGGGGAGCTGTTTTTT.

The chain uses TRBV7-2 and TRBJ1-3; 10 positions agree with TRBD1. Germline assignment: CDR1 SGHTA and CDR2 FQGNSA. The CDR3 sequence is 17 residues long. V gave up 3 bases and J gave up 3 bases; unmatched junction bases: 8. For the CDR3, the DNA is TGTGCCAGCAGCTTCTCCGGGACAGGGGCTGGTGGAAACACCATATATTTT. Amino acids: CASSFSGTGAGGNTIYF. The whole variable domain, filled in from reference TRBV7-2 and TRBJ1-3, reads GAGVSQSPSNKVTEKGKDVELRCDPISGHTALYWYRQSLGQGLEFLIYFQGNSAPDKSGLPSDRFSAERTGGSVSTLTIQRTQQEDSAVYLCASSFSGTGAGGNTIYFGEGSWLTVV.

This clone has a single count. This rearrangement joins TRBV6-5 to TRBJ1-6, with D possibly being TRBD1 (5 bases). In germline, CDR1 is MNHEY, CDR2 SVGAGI. This CDR3 comprises 14 residues. V shed 8 bases and J shed 6 bases, with 14 bases lying between them. The CDR3 protein is CASGHRDSNSPLHF. The CDR3 DNA reads TGTGCCAGCGGACACAGAGACTCTAATTCACCCCTCCACTTT.

The chain uses TRBV7-2 and TRBJ1-3; tentatively, D is TRBD1 (6 bases). The CDR3 has 15 amino acids. Trimming removed 2 bases from V and 8 bases from J, with 16 bases in between. CDR1 and CDR2 (germline): SGHTA, FQGNSA. The CDR3 DNA is TGTGCCAGCAGCTTACGGGTATTACAGGGATACACCATATATTTT. This sequence encodes CASSLRVLQGYTIYF.

This sequence joins TRBV5-1 and TRBJ1-1; 7 bases map to TRBD1. V shed 0 bases and J 6 bases; nucleotides not matched to a gene: 8. CDR1 SGHRS and CDR2 YFSETQ come from the germline V gene. This CDR3 is built from 15 residues. CDR3 sequence reads: CASSLEGRGDSEAFF. CDR3 DNA: TGCGCCAGCAGCTTGGAGGGCAGGGGGGATTCTGAAGCTTTCTTT.

The rearrangement uses TRBV7-9 and TRBJ1-4, with 8 bases matching TRBD1. From germline, CDR1 is SEHNR and CDR2 FQNEAQ (reference sequence). J was trimmed by 1 base and V by 5 bases; bases with no gene match: 0. The CDR3 length is 14 residues. CDR3 sequence reads: CASSGQGTNEKLFF. In nucleotides, the CDR3 is TGTGCCAGCAGCGGACAGGGAACTAATGAAAAACTGTTTTTT.

This chain connects TRBV5-4 to TRBJ1-2, with D possibly TRBD1 on 5 matching bases. Per the germline V gene, CDR1 is SGHNT and CDR2 is YYREEE (reference sequence). V was shortened by 1 base and J by 3 bases, with 7 bases between the two germline ends. CDR3 size: 13 residues. As DNA, the CDR3 is TGTGCCAGCAGCTTGCCGGGGGACTATGGCTACACCTTC. It is translated as CASSLPGDYGYTF.

The V call is TRBV28, the J call TRBJ1-3; 7 bases align to TRBD1. Trimming took 3 bases from V and 7 from J; bases not matched to a gene: 15. Per germline, CDR1 MDHEN and CDR2 SYDVKM. The CDR3 is 17 residues long. Here the CDR3 DNA reads TGTGCCAGCAGTTTGTGGATCAGGACAGGAAGGGGGAACACCATATATTTT. Protein: CASSLWIRTGRGNTIYF.

The chain combines TRBV4-1 with TRBJ1-1, with D tentatively TRBD1 (5 bases). Trimming stripped 2 bases from V and 3 bases from J, with 19 bases between. Germline values: CDR1 MGHRA, CDR2 YSYEKL. The CDR3 loop spans 17 amino acids. The chain's CDR3 is CASSQSPVGGFHTEAFF. The DNA for the CDR3 is TGCGCCAGCAGCCAATCCCCGGTTGGGGGGTTTCACACTGAAGCTTTCTTT.

The chain has TRBV11-2 and TRBJ1-1; weak D call: TRBD1 (5 bases). The germline V gene encodes CDR1 SGHAT and CDR2 FQNNGV. The CDR3 has 16 amino acids. Trimming left V 1 base short and J 5 bases short, with 17 bases between. The CDR3 nucleotides read TGTGCCAGCAGCTTAGGTTACTTCCTGCACAGGACTGAAGCTTTCTTT. It codes for CASSLGYFLHRTEAFF.

In this sample, this clone turned up a few times. This chain connects TRBV13 to TRBJ2-3; TRBD2 matches 10 bases. V was clipped by 5 bases and J by 5 bases; unmatched bases: 7. This CDR3 is 15 amino acids long. Germline CDR1 and CDR2: PRHDT and FYEKMQ (reference sequence). The CDR3: CASSASGGAKDTQYF. The CDR3 coding sequence is TGTGCCAGCAGCGCCAGCGGGGGGGCCAAAGATACGCAGTATTTT.

The rearrangement joins TRBV4-1 to TRBJ2-3; D not resolved. This CDR3 region has 17 residues. Germline V gene data show CDR1 as MGHRA and CDR2 as YSYEKL. The V end was cut by 2 bases, the J end by 1 base, with 16 bases between. The CDR3 here is CASSQNAAQARTDTQYF. The CDR3 DNA is TGCGCCAGCAGCCAAAACGCCGCTCAAGCCCGCACAGATACGCAGTATTTT.

The V and J genes are TRBV9 and TRBJ2-2; 11 bases match TRBD1. CDR1 is SGDLS and CDR2 is YYNGEE in the germline V gene. V dropped 2 bases and J dropped 4; count of bases not matched to a gene: 1. The CDR3 is 15 amino acids. The CDR3 nucleotides are TGTGCCAGCAGCGTGGGGACAGGGGGCACCGGGGAGCTGTTTTTT. The encoded protein is CASSVGTGGTGELFF.

V usage is TRBV11-1 and J usage is TRBJ1-1, with D unresolved. V was trimmed by 0 bases and J by 2 bases, leaving 7 bases between them. The CDR3 covers 14 residues. CDR1 and CDR2 from the germline V gene are SGHAT and FQDESV (reference sequence). DNA for the CDR3: TGTGCCAGCAGCTTAGCACAGCTTAACACTGAAGCTTTCTTT. Residues: CASSLAQLNTEAFF.